The 30 T cell receptor beta chains below come from one sample, sequenced in a study of T cell repertoires in cytomegalovirus infection. TCRdb processed the reads anew with MiXCR; each CDR3 protein has one entry. The table has about 130,000 distinct CDR3 sequences, about 10% seen once. Specimen: PBMCs. The receptors here all came from a human donor in good health (CMV status not recorded). Some clones in this sample may be carry-over from other donors' samples.

This clonotype appeared many times. The rearrangement links TRBV2 to TRBJ1-4; no clear D gene. V lost 0 bases and J lost 4, with 9 bases in between. CDR1 SNHLY and CDR2 FYNNEI come from the germline V gene. This CDR3 has 15 amino acids. The DNA of the CDR3 is TGTGCCAGCAGTGAAGCGCCCCCCTATAATGAAAAACTGTTTTTT. Translated, it gives CASSEAPPYNEKLFF.

This clonotype was found many times. The chain carries TRBV7-7 and TRBJ2-5; D is unclear. Germline values: CDR1 SSHAT, CDR2 FNYEAQ (reference sequence). Trimming pared 5 bases from V and 7 bases from J, leaving 17 bases between. The CDR3 extends over 14 amino acids. Here the CDR3 reads CASSLSEVGGTQYF. CDR3 bases: TGTGCCAGCAGCCTATCCGAAGTCGGCGGGACCCAGTACTTC.

The chain uses TRBV2 and TRBJ2-3; D remains unclear. Trimming removed 8 bases from V and 3 bases from J, with 15 bases in between. This CDR3 is 14 amino acids long. Germline CDR1 SNHLY, CDR2 FYNNEI. CDR3 loop: CASGKFGSTDTQYF. The CDR3 nucleotides are TGTGCCAGCGGGAAGTTCGGAAGTACAGATACGCAGTATTTT.

The chain uses TRBV6-4 and TRBJ1-1; D ambiguous. This CDR3 is built from 15 residues. The ends were cut back, 3 bases at V and 6 bases at J, with 17 bases in the middle. CDR1 MRHNA and CDR2 SNTAGT come from the germline V gene. CDR3 residues: CASSEGSLPRAEAFF. The CDR3 nucleotides read TGTGCCAGCAGTGAAGGCTCGCTACCAAGGGCTGAAGCTTTCTTT.

This clonotype was seen ten or more times. This sequence joins TRBV5-1 and TRBJ2-3, with 9 bases matching TRBD2. In germline, CDR1 is SGHRS, CDR2 YFSETQ. The CDR3 extends over 16 amino acids. After removal of 0 bases from V and 2 bases from J, the junction contained 4 bases not matched to a gene. The CDR3 here is CASSLDASGDTDTQYF. In nucleotides, the CDR3 is TGCGCCAGCAGCTTGGATGCTAGCGGGGACACAGATACGCAGTATTTT.

This clonotype occurred many times. The CDR3 nucleotides read TGTGCCAGCAGCCCGGGACAGAACTATGGCTACACCTTC. This sequence encodes CASSPGQNYGYTF. The genes are TRBV7-6 and TRBJ1-2; TRBD1 matches at 7 bases. Germline trimming cut 5 bases from V and 2 bases from J; bases unmatched to any gene: 2. Germline V lookup: CDR1 SGHVS, CDR2 FNYEAQ. The CDR3 is 13 residues long.

This clonotype was recorded many times. CDR3 sequence (DNA): TGTGCCACCAGCAGAGATGGTAGTCTAGCCAAAAACATTCAGTACTTC. It is translated as CATSRDGSLAKNIQYF. V and J are TRBV15 and TRBJ2-4; D not certain. Germline V gives CDR1 LNHNV, CDR2 YYDKDF (reference sequence). V lost 0 bases and J 0 bases, leaving 9 bases between the germline ends. The CDR3 totals 16 residues.

The sample holds a few counts of this clonotype. The genes are TRBV29-1 and TRBJ2-3; 8 positions agree with TRBD2. CDR3 length equals 14 residues. Unmatched junction bases numbered 4, after V lost 3 bases and J lost 2 bases. Germline loops: CDR1 SQVTM, CDR2 ANQGSEA. In DNA form, the CDR3 reads TGCAGCGTTGACAGTAGCGGGGTCACAGATACGCAGTATTTT. Translated: CSVDSSGVTDTQYF.

In this sample, this clonotype turned up a few times. The rearrangement links TRBV29-1 to TRBJ2-7; D call uncertain. V lost 0 bases, J lost 3 bases, and 6 bases lay in between. The germline gives CDR1 SQVTM, CDR2 ANQGSEA. There are 12 residues in the CDR3. CDR3 DNA: TGCAGCGTTGAAGATAGTAGCTACGAGCAGTACTTC. Translating gives CSVEDSSYEQYF.

This clonotype occurred many times. The V gene is TRBV6-5, the J gene TRBJ1-1; TRBD1 is a possible D gene (5 bases). CDR3 length equals 16 residues. V lost 0 bases and J 4 bases, leaving 15 bases between the germline ends. Per the germline V gene, CDR1 is MNHEY and CDR2 is SVGAGI. The CDR3 sequence is CASSYSTGVIGTEAFF. CDR3 sequence (DNA): TGTGCCAGCAGTTACTCGACGGGGGTGATCGGCACTGAAGCTTTCTTT.

This clonotype was seen only a few times. The genes are TRBV2 and TRBJ2-2, with D perhaps matching TRBD2 (5 bases). Germline lookup yields CDR1 SNHLY and CDR2 FYNNEI. Trimming cost V 4 bases and J 2 bases, with 11 bases left between them. This CDR3 is built from 15 residues. The CDR3 nucleotides read TGTGCCAGCAGTGTCGGACTTTTCAACACCGGGGAGCTGTTTTTT. Amino acids: CASSVGLFNTGELFF. The whole variable domain, filled in from reference TRBV2 and TRBJ2-2, reads EPEVTQTPSHQVTQMGQEVILRCVPISNHLYFYWYRQILGQKVEFLVSFYNNEISEKSEIFDDQFSVERPDGSNFTLKIRSTKLEDSAMYFCASSVGLFNTGELFFGEGSRLTVL.

This clonotype has a count of ten or more. The chain recombines TRBV7-2 with TRBJ1-1; D is uncertain. CDR1 and CDR2 from the germline V gene are SGHTA and FQGNSA. CDR3 length equals 14 residues. V lost 4 bases and J 0 bases, leaving 9 bases between the germline ends. CDR3 protein: CASSSPNMNTEAFF. Written as DNA, the CDR3 is TGTGCCAGCAGCTCGCCGAATATGAACACTGAAGCTTTCTTT.

This clonotype was seen at least ten times. The chain links TRBV12-3 or TRBV12-4 to TRBJ1-6, with D tentatively TRBD1 (6 bases). The V gene lost 3 bases and the J gene lost 6 bases, with 15 bases spanning the gap. The CDR3 consists of 16 residues. CDR3 protein: CASSFRTGSSNSPLHF. In DNA, the CDR3 is TGTGCCAGCAGTTTTCGTACAGGGAGTAGTAATTCACCCCTCCACTTT.

This clonotype showed up many times. This rearrangement joins TRBV28 to TRBJ1-1; D is unclear. The CDR3 totals 14 residues. CDR1 and CDR2 from the germline V gene are MDHEN and SYDVKM. V lost 6 bases to trimming and J lost 5 bases, with 16 bases between them. The CDR3 nucleotides are TGTGCCAGCAGCAACGGACCTCGGAGGACTGAAGCTTTCTTT. It yields the protein CASSNGPRRTEAFF. Together with reference TRBV28 and TRBJ1-1, the CDR3 gives the full variable domain: DVKVTQSSRYLVKRTGEKVFLECVQDMDHENMFWYRQDPGLGLRLIYFSYDVKMKEKGDIPEGYSVSREKKERFSLILESASTNQTSMYLCASSNGPRRTEAFFGQGTRLTVV.

This clonotype was counted many times. CDR3 protein: CASSSGYNSPLHF. Written as DNA, the CDR3 is TGCGCCAGCAGCTCCGGATATAATTCACCCCTCCACTTT. V is TRBV5-1 and J is TRBJ1-6; D ambiguous. CDR1 and CDR2 (germline): SGHRS, YFSETQ. Trimming took 3 bases from V and 4 from J, leaving 5 bases between them. This CDR3 has 13 amino acids.

This clonotype was observed at least ten times. The CDR3 bases are TGTGCCAGCAGCTGGACAGGGGGCGCCGGAGGGGCTTTCTTT. Protein product: CASSWTGGAGGAFF. The V and J genes are TRBV7-3 and TRBJ1-1, with 11 nucleotides matching TRBD1. This CDR3 has 14 amino acids. Germline V gives CDR1 SGHTA, CDR2 FQGTGA. V trimming: 4 bases; J trimming: 11 bases; junction bases outside the gene matches: 9.

This chain links TRBV24-1 with TRBJ2-1, with TRBD2 identical over 7 bases. V lost 3 bases to trimming and J lost 0 bases; unmatched junction nucleotides: 1. CDR1 is KGHDR and CDR2 is SFDVKD in the germline V gene. This CDR3 is built from 15 residues. DNA of the CDR3: TGTGCCACCAGTGATACGGGGGGCTCCTACAATGAGCAGTTCTTC. Translation: CATSDTGGSYNEQFF.

This clonotype was seen only a few times. The chain joins TRBV9 to TRBJ2-5, with 12 bases that match TRBD2. Trimming cost V 6 bases and J 1 base; bases outside gene matches: 4. This CDR3 is 15 amino acids long. The germline CDR1 and CDR2 sequences are SGDLS and YYNGEE. CDR3 bases: TGTGCCAGCAATCTAGCGGGAGGGTCCCAAGAGACCCAGTACTTC. As protein: CASNLAGGSQETQYF.

In its sample, this clonotype was seen a few times. The CDR3 reads CASSQDPAGGQFF. As DNA, the CDR3 is TGTGCCAGCAGCCAAGACCCGGCCGGGGGGCAGTTCTTC. The chain uses TRBV3-1 and TRBJ2-1; the D gene is possibly TRBD2 (6 bases). The V and J ends lost 0 bases and 12 bases respectively, with 12 bases between them. The CDR3 is 13 residues long. The germline V gene has CDR1 LGHDT and CDR2 YNNKEL (reference sequence).

V and J are TRBV20-1 and TRBJ1-6; D unresolved. The CDR3 length is 14 residues. The germline CDR1 and CDR2 sequences are DFQATT and SNEGSKA (reference sequence). V dropped 3 bases and J dropped 9 bases, with 15 bases sitting between them. CDR3 loop: CSARTVTSGSPLHF. CDR3 sequence (DNA): TGCAGTGCTAGGACCGTTACCTCGGGTTCACCCCTCCACTTT.

This sequence joins TRBV5-8 and TRBJ1-4; D possibly corresponds to TRBD1 (5 bases). Trimming shortened V by 4 bases and J by 7 bases, and 14 bases separated the two germline ends. The CDR3 is made up of 14 amino acids. Germline values: CDR1 SGHTS, CDR2 YDEGEE. The CDR3 loop is CASSPLGATEKLFF. As DNA, the CDR3 is TGTGCCAGCAGCCCACTTGGGGCGACTGAAAAACTGTTTTTT.

This clonotype was counted at least ten times. The rearrangement uses TRBV5-6 and TRBJ1-2; D possibly corresponds to TRBD1 (6 bases). The CDR3 consists of 14 residues. V was clipped by 3 bases and J by 6 bases, with 15 bases between them. The V gene's germline CDR1 is SGHDT and CDR2 YYEEEE. This chain's CDR3 is CASSSSTGTHGYTF. CDR3 DNA sequence: TGTGCCAGCAGCTCCTCCACAGGGACCCATGGCTACACCTTC.

The gene calls are TRBV2 and TRBJ2-5; 12 bases fit TRBD2. CDR3 length: 16 amino acids. Germline CDR1 and CDR2: SNHLY and FYNNEI. With 7 bases clipped from V and 4 bases from J, the junction kept 10 bases outside the gene matches. CDR3 amino acids: CASNLLAGGPGETQYF. CDR3 coding DNA: TGTGCCAGCAACCTTCTAGCGGGGGGGCCTGGAGAGACCCAGTACTTC.

In this sample, this clonotype turned up many times. This chain uses TRBV7-6 with TRBJ2-7; D gene ambiguous. With 2 bases removed from V and 3 bases from J, the gap between germline ends came to 8 bases. The germline CDR1 and CDR2 sequences are SGHVS and FNYEAQ. This CDR3 has 13 residues. The CDR3 spells CASSLTDGYEQYF. CDR3 nucleotide sequence: TGTGCCAGCAGCTTAACCGATGGCTACGAGCAGTACTTC. The full variable domain, completed using reference TRBV7-6 and TRBJ2-7, is GAGVSQSPRYKVTKRGQDVALRCDPISGHVSLYWYRQALGQGPEFLTYFNYEAQQDKSGLPNDRFSAERPEGSISTLTIQRTEQRDSAMYRCASSLTDGYEQYFGPGTRLTVT.

This clonotype was observed a handful of times. The V call is TRBV29-1, the J call TRBJ2-3, with D uncertain. Trimming took 6 bases from V and 2 from J, leaving 6 bases between them. The V gene's germline CDR1 is SQVTM and CDR2 ANQGSEA. This CDR3 region has 11 residues. This CDR3 is CSVILTDTQYF. The DNA for the CDR3 is TGCAGCGTCATCCTCACAGATACGCAGTATTTT.

The sample holds many counts of this clonotype. CDR3 sequence reads: CSASGLAGVTDTQYF. CDR3 DNA: TGCAGTGCCTCGGGACTAGCGGGGGTCACAGATACGCAGTATTTT. The chain is built from TRBV20-1 and TRBJ2-3, with 14 positions matching TRBD2. The V and J ends lost 6 bases and 2 bases, in that order; junction bases with no gene match: 4. CDR1 DFQATT and CDR2 SNEGSKA come from the germline V gene (reference sequence). The CDR3 has 15 residues.

This clonotype was counted ten times or more. The rearrangement links TRBV9 to TRBJ1-1, with D maybe TRBD1 (6 bases). Trimming shortened V by 0 bases and J by 1 base, and 10 bases separated the two germline ends. Germline CDR1 reads SGDLS; CDR2 reads YYNGEE. There are 15 residues in the CDR3. CDR3 DNA sequence: TGTGCCAGCAGCGTAGGGGCAGGGGCGAACACTGAAGCTTTCTTT. This encodes CASSVGAGANTEAFF.

This clonotype was recorded at least ten times. The V call is TRBV7-9, the J call TRBJ1-1, with 8 bases lining up with TRBD1. J was trimmed by 1 base and V by 5 bases; bases with no gene match: 9. The CDR3 spans 16 residues. In germline, CDR1 is SEHNR, CDR2 FQNEAQ (reference sequence). The CDR3 bases are TGTGCCAGCAGCCTTAATTTGGGACAGGAGAACACTGAAGCTTTCTTT. It is translated as CASSLNLGQENTEAFF.

In this sample, this clonotype turned up a few times. The genes are TRBV7-9 and TRBJ1-1; D not resolved. This CDR3 contains 12 residues. The germline V and J ends were trimmed by 11 bases and 1 base, with 11 bases remaining between them. From germline, CDR1 is SEHNR and CDR2 FQNEAQ (reference sequence). CDR3 nucleotide sequence: TGTGCCGCGAGTGCGGAGAACACTGAAGCTTTCTTT. Protein: CAASAENTEAFF.

This clonotype came up many times. The chain recombines TRBV6-1 with TRBJ1-1; the match to TRBD1 covers 7 bases. This CDR3 has 12 residues. Germline V gene sequence: CDR1 MNHNS, CDR2 SASEGT. After removal of 7 bases from V and 6 bases from J, the junction contained 5 bases not matched to a gene. The CDR3 DNA reads TGTGCCAGCATCAACAGGGGCGCTGAAGCTTTCTTT. This translates into CASINRGAEAFF.